This record looks at one T cell receptor (beta chain) sequence and its context. Its antigen remains unidentified. These data are taken from a study of cytomegalovirus exposure and HLA in healthy donors. Study-level results: Sequence variants that were highly shared formed a cluster that was likely a sequencing artifact. Association of a missense DCLRE1C variant with TCR beta V- and J-gene trimming was reported in a later analysis. In terms of immune exposure information, only CMV serostatus was available.

Use of 60 Vbeta and 13 Jbeta primers characterized the PCR. Assay: immunoSEQ multiplex PCR; the TCRdb copy retains only in-frame clones and omits some. The data show over 150,000 clones, under 80% seen once. The receptor was isolated from a woman aged 50 to 65 in good health and CMV-seropositive. Sequencing was carried out using PBMCs.

This chain's CDR3 is CASRKDRGNRSYEQYF. In DNA form, the CDR3 reads TGTGCCAGCAGAAAGGACAGGGGGAACCGTTCCTACGAGCAGTACTTC. This chain links TRBV2 with TRBJ2-7; TRBD1 agrees at 10 bases. Looked up from germline, CDR1 is SNHLY and CDR2 is FYNNEI. With V trimmed by 6 bases and J by 1 base, 9 bases remained unmatched. There are 16 residues in the CDR3.